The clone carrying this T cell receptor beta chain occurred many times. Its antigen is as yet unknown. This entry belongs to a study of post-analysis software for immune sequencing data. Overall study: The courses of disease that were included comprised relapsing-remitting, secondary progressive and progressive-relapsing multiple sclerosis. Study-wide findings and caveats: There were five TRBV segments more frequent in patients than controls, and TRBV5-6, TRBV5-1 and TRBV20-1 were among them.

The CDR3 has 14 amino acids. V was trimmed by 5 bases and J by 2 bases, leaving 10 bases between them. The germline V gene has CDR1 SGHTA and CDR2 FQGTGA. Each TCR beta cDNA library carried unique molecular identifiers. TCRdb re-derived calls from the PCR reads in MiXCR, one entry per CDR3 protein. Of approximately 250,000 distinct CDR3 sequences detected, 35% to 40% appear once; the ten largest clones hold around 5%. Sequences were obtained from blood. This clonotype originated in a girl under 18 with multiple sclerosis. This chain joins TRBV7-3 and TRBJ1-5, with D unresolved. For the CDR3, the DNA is TGTGCCAGCAGCCAGAGCGGCGGCAATCAGCCCCAGCATTTT. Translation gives CASSQSGGNQPQHF.